A single sample is the source of the 20 T cell receptor beta chains below, sequenced in a study of cytomegalovirus exposure and HLA in healthy donors. Use of 60 Vbeta and 13 Jbeta primers characterized the PCR. Here immunoSEQ multiplex PCR was the method, and the copy in TCRdb shows in-frame clones only, minus some. The table has around 150,000 clones, 64% seen once. Sequencing was carried out using PBMCs. These receptors were taken from a woman in her 30s in good health and CMV-seropositive.

This rearrangement joins TRBV19 to TRBJ1-2, with TRBD1 matching over 10 bases. V was pared by 7 bases and J by 4 bases, with 6 bases of the junction left unmatched. The germline gives CDR1 LNHDA, CDR2 SQIVND (reference sequence). The CDR3 totals 14 residues. In nucleotides, the CDR3 is TGTGCCAGTATAAGGACAGGGGGTGGCTATGGCTACACCTTC. This codes for CASIRTGGGYGYTF.

J is TRBJ1-5 and V is TRBV18; 8 positions agree with TRBD1. Germline V gives CDR1 KGHSH, CDR2 LQKENI. This CDR3 has 14 residues. The V and J ends lost 2 bases and 7 bases, in that order; junction bases with no gene match: 4. The chain's CDR3 is CASSPVGQEQPQHF. CDR3 sequence (DNA): TGTGCCAGCTCACCAGTGGGACAGGAGCAGCCCCAGCATTTT.

This CDR3 is CASTQGLEGYEQYF. In DNA, the CDR3 is TGTGCCAGCACCCAGGGACTAGAGGGATACGAGCAGTACTTC. The chain has TRBV6-6 and TRBJ2-7; TRBD2 matches at 8 bases. The germline CDR1 and CDR2 sequences are MNHNY and SVGAGI (reference sequence). With 7 bases clipped from V and 4 bases from J, the junction kept 9 bases outside the gene matches. The CDR3 covers 14 residues.

The chain is built from TRBV4-1 and TRBJ2-2, with D perhaps TRBD2 (6 bases). CDR3 size: 12 residues. Germline V CDR1 and CDR2: MGHRA, YSYEKL. V was clipped by 7 bases and J by 5 bases, with 8 bases between them. The CDR3 nucleotides read TGCGCCAGCAACGGGAGAACCGGGGAGCTGTTTTTT. Translated, it gives CASNGRTGELFF.

This clone was picked up a small number of times. CDR3 protein: CASSWGLAYYNEQFF. CDR3 nucleotide sequence: TGTGCCAGCAGCTGGGGACTAGCGTATTACAATGAGCAGTTCTTC. This rearrangement joins TRBV14 to TRBJ2-1; 10 bases match TRBD2. The CDR3 is 15 amino acids. Germline CDR1 SGHDN, CDR2 FVKESK. J was trimmed by 4 bases and V by 5 bases; bases with no gene match: 5.

This chain connects TRBV2 to TRBJ2-3; tentative D call: TRBD2 (7 bases). Germline V gives CDR1 SNHLY, CDR2 FYNNEI. V lost 6 bases and J lost 1, with 14 bases in between. CDR3 length equals 15 residues. Here the CDR3 DNA reads TGTGCCAGCAGGGCCGACGGGGGGCGCACAGATACGCAGTATTTT. This gives the protein CASRADGGRTDTQYF.

The chain has TRBV5-1 and TRBJ2-1; TRBD2 matches at 12 bases. The CDR3 extends over 17 amino acids. Germline assignment: CDR1 SGHRS and CDR2 YFSETQ. The V gene end was trimmed by 5 bases and the J gene end by 7 bases; junction bases not matched to a gene: 13. CDR3 loop: CASRTASRTSGINEQFF. In nucleotides, the CDR3 is TGCGCCAGCAGAACTGCAAGCCGGACTAGCGGGATAAATGAGCAGTTCTTC.

Here the CDR3 reads CAISGTAEVGYTF. The CDR3 coding sequence is TGTGCCATCAGTGGGACAGCGGAAGTTGGCTACACCTTC. The J gene is TRBJ1-2, the V gene TRBV10-3; possibly TRBD1 for D (6 bases). V shed 4 bases and J shed 7 bases, with 13 bases lying between them. The CDR3 is made up of 13 amino acids. Germline CDR1 ENHRY, CDR2 SYGVKD.

This clone has just a few counts. J is TRBJ2-3 and V is TRBV9; possibly TRBD1 for D (6 bases). CDR3 size: 18 residues. V was cut by 1 base and J by 3 bases, with 21 bases left in between. CDR1 and CDR2 from the germline V gene are SGDLS and YYNGEE. CDR3 amino acids: CASSVSVRTGQSTDTQYF. In nucleotides, the CDR3 is TGTGCCAGCAGCGTAAGCGTGAGAACCGGACAGAGTACAGATACGCAGTATTTT.

This sequence joins TRBV5-6 and TRBJ2-7; 8 bases are a match to TRBD1. With 2 bases clipped from V and 2 bases from J, the junction kept 6 bases outside the gene matches. The germline V gene encodes CDR1 SGHDT and CDR2 YYEEEE. This CDR3 has 15 amino acids. The CDR3 sequence: CASSFWDRKTYEQYF. The CDR3 DNA reads as TGTGCCAGCAGCTTCTGGGACAGGAAGACCTACGAGCAGTACTTC. The full variable domain, with the rest looked up from reference TRBV5-6 and TRBJ2-7, is DAGVTQSPTHLIKTRGQQVTLRCSPKSGHDTVSWYQQALGQGPQFIFQYYEEEERQRGNFPDRFSGHQFPNYSSELNVNALLLGDSALYLCASSFWDRKTYEQYFGPGTRLTVT.

This chain joins TRBV4-1 and TRBJ2-5, with TRBD2 matching over 8 bases. V dropped 0 bases and J dropped 8; count of bases not matched to a gene: 11. The length of the CDR3 is 16 residues. CDR1 and CDR2 from the germline V gene are MGHRA and YSYEKL. DNA of the CDR3: TGCGCCAGCAGCCAAGAGGCGGCGGGAGGCCAATTCACCCAGTACTTC. Protein sequence: CASSQEAAGGQFTQYF.

The rearrangement joins TRBV15 to TRBJ2-1; 7 bases are shared with TRBD1. This CDR3 has 16 residues. The germline V gene encodes CDR1 LNHNV and CDR2 YYDKDF (reference sequence). V was clipped by 0 bases and J by 4 bases; unmatched bases: 6. The CDR3: CATSRDWGTDYNEQFF. Here the CDR3 DNA reads TGTGCCACCAGCAGAGATTGGGGGACAGATTACAATGAGCAGTTCTTC.

This clone has a count of ten or more. The chain joins TRBV27 to TRBJ1-4, with D perhaps matching TRBD1 (5 bases). The CDR3 covers 13 residues. Trimming cost V 3 bases and J 11 bases, with 13 bases left between them. Germline CDR1 is MNHEY and CDR2 is SMNVEV (reference sequence). The CDR3 spells CASSLGMGGKLFF. The CDR3 DNA sequence: TGTGCCAGCAGTTTGGGGATGGGGGGTAAACTGTTTTTT.

This clone was counted only a few times. The chain is built from TRBV10-3 and TRBJ1-1; 9 nucleotides align to TRBD1. Germline V gene sequence: CDR1 ENHRY, CDR2 SYGVKD. The CDR3 extends over 12 amino acids. J lost 11 bases, V lost 5 bases, and 6 bases had no gene match. CDR3 DNA: TGTGCCATCAGTACGCGGGACAGGGAGGCTTTCTTT. Protein product: CAISTRDREAFF.

This clone was found a few times. The chain uses TRBV25-1 and TRBJ2-7; 7 bases are shared with TRBD1. The length of the CDR3 is 15 residues. CDR1 MGHDK and CDR2 SYGVNS come from the germline V gene. V lost 6 bases, J lost 2 bases, and 10 bases stayed unmatched. The CDR3 here is CASRDPGQLAYEQYF. The CDR3 DNA follows: TGTGCCAGCAGAGATCCGGGACAGTTAGCCTACGAGCAGTACTTC.

V gene TRBV5-1 combines with J gene TRBJ1-1; possibly TRBD1 for D (5 bases). V was clipped by 0 bases and J by 0 bases, with 6 bases between them. The CDR3 consists of 14 residues. Germline CDR1 reads SGHRS; CDR2 reads YFSETQ. CDR3 DNA sequence: TGCGCCAGCAGCTTGGAGGGGATGAACACTGAAGCTTTCTTT. The encoded protein is CASSLEGMNTEAFF.

This chain connects TRBV28 to TRBJ1-2; no firm D call. Germline V CDR1 and CDR2: MDHEN, SYDVKM. This CDR3 is 12 amino acids long. Trimming shortened V by 10 bases and J by 0 bases, and 9 bases separated the two germline ends. This CDR3 is CATSYANYGYTF. DNA for the CDR3: TGTGCCACTTCCTACGCTAACTATGGCTACACCTTC.

The chain combines TRBV19 with TRBJ1-5; D call uncertain. The CDR3 sequence is 15 residues long. Germline values: CDR1 LNHDA, CDR2 SQIVND (reference sequence). The V and J ends lost 5 bases and 1 base respectively, with 12 bases between them. The CDR3 bases are TGTGCCAGTAGTTCGGGGAGGGAAAGCAATCAGCCCCAGCATTTT. Translation: CASSSGRESNQPQHF.

The genes are TRBV5-1 and TRBJ1-2, with 7 positions matching TRBD1. Germline CDR1 is SGHRS and CDR2 is YFSETQ. V gave up 5 bases and J gave up 5 bases; unmatched junction bases: 15. This CDR3 has 16 residues. CDR3 protein: CASRAVQGSVGYGYTF. CDR3 nucleotide sequence: TGCGCCAGCAGGGCCGTACAGGGGTCGGTGGGGTATGGCTACACCTTC. The full variable domain, completed using reference TRBV5-1 and TRBJ1-2, is KAGVTQTPRYLIKTRGQQVTLSCSPISGHRSVSWYQQTPGQGLQFLFEYFSETQRNKGNFPGRFSGRQFSNSRSEMNVSTLELGDSALYLCASRAVQGSVGYGYTFGSGTRLTVV.

The V gene is TRBV2, the J gene TRBJ1-2; D is perhaps TRBD1 (5 bases). Trimming removed 4 bases at V and 1 base at J, with 13 bases between. The CDR3 is made up of 15 amino acids. Germline lookup yields CDR1 SNHLY and CDR2 FYNNEI. CDR3 DNA: TGTGCCAGCAGTGTGAGACAGAGCTATAACTATGGCTACACCTTC. Translation gives CASSVRQSYNYGYTF.